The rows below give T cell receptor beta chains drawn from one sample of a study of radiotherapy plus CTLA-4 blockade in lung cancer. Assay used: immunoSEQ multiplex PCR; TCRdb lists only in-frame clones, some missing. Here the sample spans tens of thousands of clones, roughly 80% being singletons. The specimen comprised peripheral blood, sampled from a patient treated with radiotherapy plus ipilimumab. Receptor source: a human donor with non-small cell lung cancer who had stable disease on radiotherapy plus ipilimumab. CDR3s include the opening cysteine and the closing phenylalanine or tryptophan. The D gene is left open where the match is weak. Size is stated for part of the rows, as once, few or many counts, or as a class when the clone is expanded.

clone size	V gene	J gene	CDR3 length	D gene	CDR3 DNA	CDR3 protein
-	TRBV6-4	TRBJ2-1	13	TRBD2	TGTGCCAGCAGCCGAACCAGCGGGAGAGAGCAGTTCTTC	CASSRTSGREQFF
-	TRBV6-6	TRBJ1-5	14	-	TGTGCCAGCAGTAGACAAGGGGGAGATCAGCCCCAGCATTTT	CASSRQGGDQPQHF
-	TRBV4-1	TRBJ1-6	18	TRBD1	TGCGCCAGCAGCCAAAGGACAGGGGATAGCTCCTATAATTCACCCCTCCACTTT	CASSQRTGDSSYNSPLHF
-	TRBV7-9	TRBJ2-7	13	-	TGTGCCAGCAGCTTAGCGGGGGCGTTCGAGCAGTACTTC	CASSLAGAFEQYF
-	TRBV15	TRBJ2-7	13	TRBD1	TGTGCCACCAGCCCCCGGACAGGGTACGAGCAGTACTTC	CATSPRTGYEQYF
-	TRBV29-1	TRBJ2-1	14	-	TGCAGCGTTGAAGCAGGGGGGTCCTACAATGAGCAGTTCTTC	CSVEAGGSYNEQFF
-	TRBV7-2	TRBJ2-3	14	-	TGTGCCAGCAGCTTAGGGGGAGGAGCAGATACGCAGTATTTT	CASSLGGGADTQYF
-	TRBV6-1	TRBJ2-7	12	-	TGTGCCAGCAGTGAAGCGCTCGGCGAGCAGTACTTC	CASSEALGEQYF
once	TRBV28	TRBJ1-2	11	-	TGTGCCAGCAGCCCATTGTATGGCTACACCTTC	CASSPLYGYTF
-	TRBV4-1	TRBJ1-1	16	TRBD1	TGCGCCAGCAGTCAAGGGGGCACCGGGGTGAACACTGAAGCTTTCTTT	CASSQGGTGVNTEAFF
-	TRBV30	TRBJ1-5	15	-	TGTGCCTGGAGCCATAGGGGGGGGACGGCCCAGCCCCAGCATTTT	CAWSHRGGTAQPQHF
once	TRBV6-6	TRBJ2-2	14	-	TGTGCCAGCAGTTACAGACAGAACACCGGGGAGCTGTTTTTT	CASSYRQNTGELFF
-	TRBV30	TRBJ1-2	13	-	TGTGCCTGGAGTGTTGGCAATACGGATGGCTACACCTTC	CAWSVGNTDGYTF
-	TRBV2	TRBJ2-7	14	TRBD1	TGTGCCAGGGATACAGGGGTTTCAAGCTACGAGCAGTACTTC	CARDTGVSSYEQYF
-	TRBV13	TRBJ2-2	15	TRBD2	TGTGCCAGCAGCTTAAAGGGACTAAACACCGGGGAGCTGTTTTTT	CASSLKGLNTGELFF
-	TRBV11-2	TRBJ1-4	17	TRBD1	TGTGCCAGCAGCTTTTACGGACAGGGGGCAACTAATGAAAAACTGTTTTTT	CASSFYGQGATNEKLFF
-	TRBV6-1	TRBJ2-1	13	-	TGTGCCAGCAGTGATCAGGGGTGGTATGAGCAGTTCTTC	CASSDQGWYEQFF
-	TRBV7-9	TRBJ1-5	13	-	TGTGCCAGCAGCTTAGTTAGCAATCAGCCCCAGCATTTT	CASSLVSNQPQHF
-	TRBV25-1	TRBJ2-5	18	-	TGTGCCAGCAGTGAATATGTAGGGTCAGGCGCCGCCGCGAAGACCCAGTACTTC	CASSEYVGSGAAAKTQYF
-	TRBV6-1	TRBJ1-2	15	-	TGTGCCAGCAGTGAAGCGGAGGTCGCCGTTTATGGCTACACCTTC	CASSEAEVAVYGYTF
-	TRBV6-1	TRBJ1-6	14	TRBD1	TGTGCCAGCAGATCGGACAGGGTTAAGTCACCCCTCCACTTT	CASRSDRVKSPLHF
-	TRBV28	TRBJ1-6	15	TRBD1	TGTGCCAGCAGCCTTCCGGGACAGGTTACGGCACCCCTCCACTTT	CASSLPGQVTAPLHF
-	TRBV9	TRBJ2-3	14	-	TGTGCCAGCAGCGAGGGGACCACCAGGGATACGCAGTATTTT	CASSEGTTRDTQYF
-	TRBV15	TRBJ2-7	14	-	TGTGCCACCAGCTATGGACTTTACTCCTACGAGCAGTACTTC	CATSYGLYSYEQYF
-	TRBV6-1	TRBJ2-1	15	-	TGTGCCAGCAGTGAACTACAGGGCTCCTACAATGAGCAGTTCTTC	CASSELQGSYNEQFF
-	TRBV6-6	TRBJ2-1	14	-	TGTGCCAGCAGTTACGGTACATCCTACAATGAGCAGTTCTTC	CASSYGTSYNEQFF
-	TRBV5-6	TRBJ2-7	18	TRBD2	TGTGCCAGCAGCTTGGAACCCCTGCTAGCGGGAGGGGTCTACGAGCAGTACTTC	CASSLEPLLAGGVYEQYF
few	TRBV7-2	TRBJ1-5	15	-	TGTGCCAGCAGCTCCGGGGGTAGTAGCAATCAGCCCCAGCATTTT	CASSSGGSSNQPQHF
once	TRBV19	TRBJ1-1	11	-	TGTGCCAGTAGTATCATAGGGACGGCTTTCTTT	CASSIIGTAFF
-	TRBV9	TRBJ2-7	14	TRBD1	TGTGCCAGCAGCCCTCGACAGGGGATATACGAGCAGTACTTC	CASSPRQGIYEQYF
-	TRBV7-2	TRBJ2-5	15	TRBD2	TGTGCCAGCAGCTTAGGGCAGCGGGGGGGAGAGACCCAGTACTTC	CASSLGQRGGETQYF
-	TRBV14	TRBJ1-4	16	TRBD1	TGTGCCAGCAGCCCTAGAAAGGGGACAGGGATTGAAAAACTGTTTTTT	CASSPRKGTGIEKLFF
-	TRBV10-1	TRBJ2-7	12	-	TGCGCCAGCAGTGAGTCGGGCCACGAGCAGTACTTC	CASSESGHEQYF
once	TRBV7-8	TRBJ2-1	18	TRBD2	TGTGCCAGCAGCTTAGGGCCAAGCGGGGGGAGGTCCTACAATGAGCAGTTCTTC	CASSLGPSGGRSYNEQFF
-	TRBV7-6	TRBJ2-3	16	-	TGTGCCAGCAGCCTACTGGGGGCCAGCTCGGTCGATACGCAGTATTTT	CASSLLGASSVDTQYF
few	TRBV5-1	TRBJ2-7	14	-	TGCGCCAGCAGCGGGCTAGGCCACACCTACGAGCAGTACTTC	CASSGLGHTYEQYF
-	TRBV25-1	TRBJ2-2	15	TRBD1	TGTGCCAGCAGTGAGTCAGGGGGTTTGACCGGGGAGCTGTTTTTT	CASSESGGLTGELFF